These 6 T cell receptor beta chains originate from one sample sequenced in a study of T cell responses to AZD1222 COVID-19 vaccine. The protocol was immunoSEQ multiplex PCR, while the TCRdb copy is restricted to in-frame clones and leaves out a portion. The table includes around 250,000 clones, more than 80% detected once. This sample comprised peripheral blood, obtained on day 0 of AZD1222 vaccination. The source is an adult in good health.

This clone was found once. This chain uses TRBV7-9 with TRBJ2-1; D remains unclear. The V end lost 5 bases, the J end lost 7 bases, and 3 bases lay between the germline ends. The CDR3 extends over 10 amino acids. From germline, CDR1 is SEHNR and CDR2 FQNEAQ (reference sequence). Written as DNA, the CDR3 is TGTGCCAGCAGCCGTAATGAGCAGTTCTTC. Translating it yields CASSRNEQFF.

CDR3 sequence (DNA): TGTGCCAGCAGCCAAGTGCGAGAAAAACTGTTTTTT. This codes for CASSQVREKLFF. The rearrangement joins TRBV14 to TRBJ1-4; D is unresolved. The CDR3 loop spans 12 amino acids. Germline V lookup: CDR1 SGHDN, CDR2 FVKESK. With 1 base removed from V and 8 bases from J, the gap between germline ends came to 5 bases.

CDR3: CAISESTNSLGETQYF. In DNA form, the CDR3 reads TGTGCCATCAGTGAGTCGACTAACTCCTTGGGGGAGACCCAGTACTTC. The chain links TRBV10-3 to TRBJ2-5, with TRBD2 as a possible D gene (5 bases). V lost 0 bases and J 5 bases, leaving 16 bases between the germline ends. This CDR3 has 16 residues. Germline V gene data show CDR1 as ENHRY and CDR2 as SYGVKD.

The chain carries TRBV28 and TRBJ1-6, with D possibly matching TRBD1 (5 bases). Germline CDR1 is MDHEN and CDR2 is SYDVKM. There are 13 residues in the CDR3. Trimming pared 8 bases from V and 9 bases from J, leaving 14 bases between. CDR3 DNA: TGTGCCAGCGTTGGGGGAAATCCTTCACCCCTCCACTTT. This codes for CASVGGNPSPLHF.

The V and J genes are TRBV25-1 and TRBJ2-5; 9 nucleotides match TRBD2. CDR1 is MGHDK, CDR2 SYGVNS, per germline. Trimming cost V 3 bases and J 2 bases; bases outside gene matches: 4. CDR3 length: 15 amino acids. CDR3 DNA: TGTGCCAGCAGTGAGACTAGCGGAACTCAAGAGACCCAGTACTTC. It codes for CASSETSGTQETQYF.

This sequence joins TRBV6-5 and TRBJ1-1; D remains unclear. The V end lost 10 bases, the J end lost 3 bases, and 15 bases lay between the germline ends. CDR1 MNHEY and CDR2 SVGAGI come from the germline V gene. This CDR3 region has 13 residues. CDR3 DNA sequence: TGTGCCATCCAAATTTCGAGTCACACTGAAGCTTTCTTT. Translating it yields CAIQISSHTEAFF.